Listed here is a single T cell receptor beta chain. Its antigen is not identified. V was cut by 2 bases and J by 8 bases, with 10 bases left in between. Germline V gene data show CDR1 as MNHEY and CDR2 as SVGAGI. This CDR3 contains 13 residues. The donors were in the approximately 130-subject validation cohort; that cohort was separate from the approximately 700-subject first cohort. The data stem from a study of cytomegalovirus exposure and HLA in healthy donors. Regarding the study as a whole: Reportedly, cytomegalovirus status was diagnosed with high sensitivity and specificity. In vitro data verified a few CMV-associated chains as specific for CMV antigens. Listed as cytomegalovirus-associated were 170 or so TCR beta chains.

Method: immunoSEQ multiplex PCR; TCRdb's copy keeps in-frame clones and lacks some. The data hold 150,000 to 200,000 clones, with 85% observed a single time. The clonotype originates from a man between 18 and 29 years old in good health and CMV-seropositive. The chain has TRBV6-5 and TRBJ2-1, with TRBD1 as a possible D gene (5 bases). The sequencing sample was made of PBMCs. The CDR3 here is CASSYRDSHEQFF. CDR3 DNA: TGTGCCAGCAGTTACCGAGACAGCCATGAGCAGTTCTTC.